This T cell receptor beta chain is drawn from a study of blood T cell repertoires in COVID-19. About the study: Both acute and convalescent COVID-19 samples were obtained from the United States, Italy and Spain. Sources were T cells, B-cell-depleted T cells, or PBMCs; the material itself was cDNA or gDNA.

Original methodology: Estimation of nucleated cell counts was performed using reference gene primer amplification. Data came from immunoSEQ multiplex PCR; TCRdb stores just in-frame clones and leaves some out. The D gene and trimming were derived from the DNA, and the V and J assignments and clone size from that table. Of about 160,000 clones listed, under 85% are singletons. The V end lost 3 bases, the J end lost 7 bases, and 13 bases lay between the germline ends. This CDR3 spans 13 amino acids. The chain uses TRBV12-3 or TRBV12-4 and TRBJ2-7; no reliable D call. The material sequenced was peripheral blood. The TCR sequence derives from a man aged 70 or older with acute or convalescent COVID-19. CDR3 residues: CASSFLSLEEQYF. The CDR3 bases are TGTGCCAGCAGTTTTCTATCCCTGGAGGAGCAGTACTTC.